This TCR beta chain was identified in a study of CD8+ T cells in alopecia areata. Study-level findings and limits: Researchers report lesional scalp, most notably alopecia totalis/universalis, outstripped normal scalp in clonality.

Treatment specified: oral pan-JAK inhibitor, 5-10 mg twice daily. RNA was isolated and reverse transcribed to cDNA, the sequencing template. Profiling relied on immunoSEQ multiplex PCR, and the TCRdb table lists in-frame clones only, not all of them. The table includes over 150,000 clones, about 53% detected once. Worth noting for this clone: Its specificity is unknown.

Germline CDR1 and CDR2: SQVTM and ANQGSEA. The V end lost 6 bases, the J end lost 4 bases, and 8 bases lay between the germline ends. This CDR3 has 11 amino acids. This receptor was obtained from a human donor with alopecia areata. J is TRBJ2-3 and V is TRBV29-1, with D uncertain. The sequencing here drew on CD8+ T cells sorted from blood, taken at week 24, from a patient treated with tofacitinib. CDR3 loop: CSVQVADTQYF. The CDR3 DNA reads TGCAGCGTCCAGGTAGCAGATACGCAGTATTTT.